A single sample is the source of the 13 T cell receptor beta chains below, sequenced in a study of cytomegalovirus exposure and HLA in healthy donors. A multiplex PCR was run with 60 Vbeta primers and 13 Jbeta primers. Sequencing used immunoSEQ multiplex PCR; TCRdb keeps in-frame clones, though not all of them. This table has about 120,000 clones, over 75% appearing once. The sample comprised PBMCs. All receptors derive from a man aged 35 to 55 in good health and CMV-seronegative.

The rearrangement joins TRBV7-2 to TRBJ2-3; D gene unclear. CDR1 and CDR2 from the germline V gene are SGHTA and FQGNSA. CDR3 size: 15 residues. Deletions cut 4 bases from V and 0 bases from J, with 11 bases between. For the CDR3, the DNA is TGTGCCAGCAGCTCCCAAAAAACTAGCACAGATACGCAGTATTTT. This gives the protein CASSSQKTSTDTQYF.

The V and J genes are TRBV9 and TRBJ2-3, with a weak D call TRBD2 (5 bases). Germline V gene sequence: CDR1 SGDLS, CDR2 YYNGEE. This CDR3 contains 16 residues. Trimming shortened V by 4 bases and J by 0 bases, and 15 bases separated the two germline ends. CDR3 protein: CASSPSGGSSTDTQYF. CDR3 nucleotides: TGTGCCAGCAGCCCCAGCGGTGGGTCTAGCACAGATACGCAGTATTTT.

This chain joins TRBV4-1 and TRBJ1-4; no clear D. The V gene's germline CDR1 is MGHRA and CDR2 YSYEKL. Between the trimmed V and J ends, which lost 0 bases and 5 bases, there was a span of 13 bases. The CDR3 totals 16 residues. The CDR3 bases are TGCGCCAGCAGCCAAGATAGAGGCTACAAGAATGAAAAACTGTTTTTT. This encodes CASSQDRGYKNEKLFF.

This chain joins TRBV10-1 and TRBJ2-1; the match to TRBD2 covers 8 bases. The CDR3 has 14 residues. Germline CDR1 WNHNN, CDR2 SYGVQD (reference sequence). Losses at the gene ends were 3 bases for V and 8 bases for J; bases not matched to a gene: 6. The chain's CDR3 is CASSDKRGRDEQFF. The CDR3 DNA reads TGCGCCAGCAGTGACAAGCGGGGGAGGGATGAGCAGTTCTTC.

Of note for this clone: This CDR3 is also generated by other DNA sequences in the sample. The chain carries TRBV19 and TRBJ2-7; TRBD1 agrees at 10 bases. This CDR3 region has 13 residues. The trim removed 4 bases at V and 3 bases at J, leaving 0 bases unmatched. CDR1 LNHDA and CDR2 SQIVND come from the germline V gene (reference sequence). The CDR3 nucleotides are TGTGCCAGTAGTAGGGACAGGGGCTACGAGCAGTACTTC. This gives the protein CASSRDRGYEQYF.

The chain uses TRBV9 and TRBJ1-1; D not certain. Between the trimmed V and J ends, which lost 4 bases and 0 bases, there was a span of 10 bases. The CDR3 is made up of 14 amino acids. The germline CDR1 and CDR2 sequences are SGDLS and YYNGEE. The CDR3 nucleotides read TGTGCCAGCAGCCCTACGGTGATGAACACTGAAGCTTTCTTT. It yields the protein CASSPTVMNTEAFF.

The chain has TRBV7-2 and TRBJ2-5, with 13 bases fitting TRBD2. CDR1 and CDR2 (germline): SGHTA, FQGNSA. With 5 bases clipped from V and 4 bases from J, the junction kept 4 bases outside the gene matches. The CDR3 runs 15 residues. The CDR3 sequence is CASSTGLAGRETQYF. In DNA form, the CDR3 reads TGTGCCAGCAGCACGGGACTAGCGGGGCGAGAGACCCAGTACTTC.

CDR3 amino acids: CASSATDYNEQFF. As DNA, the CDR3 is TGTGCCAGCAGCGCCACAGACTACAATGAGCAGTTCTTC. The gene calls are TRBV9 and TRBJ2-1; no clear D. The ends were cut back, 3 bases at V and 3 bases at J, with 7 bases in the middle. The germline V gene has CDR1 SGDLS and CDR2 YYNGEE. The CDR3 is 13 amino acids.

V gene TRBV19 combines with J gene TRBJ1-2; 7 bases line up with TRBD1. CDR1 is LNHDA and CDR2 is SQIVND in the germline V gene (reference sequence). The CDR3 spans 14 residues. Losses at the gene ends were 1 base for V and 5 bases for J; bases not matched to a gene: 4. CDR3 bases: TGTGCCAGTAGTATAGCGGAACAGGGGTATGGCTACACCTTC. Its translation: CASSIAEQGYGYTF. Full variable domain (remainder filled in from reference TRBV19 and TRBJ1-2): DGGITQSPKYLFRKEGQNVTLSCEQNLNHDAMYWYRQDPGQGLRLIYYSQIVNDFQKGDIAEGYSVSREKKESFPLTVTSAQKNPTAFYLCASSIAEQGYGYTFGSGTRLTVV.

This clone was seen only once. This chain connects TRBV7-2 to TRBJ1-5; tentative D call: TRBD1 (6 bases). CDR1 SGHTA and CDR2 FQGNSA come from the germline V gene. The CDR3 consists of 14 residues. V was pared by 5 bases and J by 3 bases, with 11 bases between. Here the CDR3 reads CASSRGQINQPQHF. CDR3 DNA sequence: TGTGCCAGCAGCCGTGGACAGATCAATCAGCCCCAGCATTTT.

The chain links TRBV7-2 to TRBJ2-2; TRBD2 matches 7 bases. The CDR3 length is 15 residues. The germline CDR1 and CDR2 sequences are SGHTA and FQGNSA. Trimming took 5 bases from V and 1 from J; bases not matched to a gene: 4. The CDR3 DNA reads as TGTGCCAGCAGCGCAGCGGGGCTGAACACCGGGGAGCTGTTTTTT. This encodes CASSAAGLNTGELFF.

The rearrangement joins TRBV5-1 to TRBJ2-1; possible D gene TRBD2, 6 bases. The CDR3 runs 14 residues. The germline V and J ends were trimmed by 4 bases and 4 bases, with 12 bases remaining between them. The germline V gene has CDR1 SGHRS and CDR2 YFSETQ. In DNA form, the CDR3 reads TGCGCCAGCAGCCAGATGGGACTTTACAATGAGCAGTTCTTC. It specifies CASSQMGLYNEQFF.

This clone was seen a single time. This rearrangement joins TRBV12-5 to TRBJ2-4, with D unresolved. Trimming left V 2 bases short and J 0 bases short, with 17 bases between. CDR3 length: 18 amino acids. CDR1 and CDR2 from the germline V gene are LGHNT and FRNRAP. This CDR3 is CASGLTSHSPLAKNIQYF. The CDR3 DNA is TGTGCTAGTGGTTTGACATCACACAGCCCCTTAGCCAAAAACATTCAGTACTTC.